Shown below are 17 T cell receptor beta chains from a single sample sequenced in a study of cytomegalovirus exposure and HLA in healthy donors. PCR used 60 Vbeta primers and 13 Jbeta primers. Assay: immunoSEQ multiplex PCR; the TCRdb copy retains only in-frame clones and omits some. The sample lists around 120,000 clones, 70% to 80% occurring once. Material: PBMCs. The receptor source for this set is a female donor in good health and CMV-seropositive.

J is TRBJ2-3 and V is TRBV9; D unresolved. Germline CDR1 SGDLS, CDR2 YYNGEE. This CDR3 contains 12 residues. V shed 3 bases and J shed 2 bases, with 4 bases lying between them. As DNA, the CDR3 is TGTGCCAGCAGCGCCTTCACAGATACGCAGTATTTT. It codes for CASSAFTDTQYF.

The chain combines TRBV30 with TRBJ1-4, with a tentative D call TRBD1 (6 bases). The CDR3 runs 13 residues. Trimming shortened V by 2 bases and J by 4 bases, and 8 bases separated the two germline ends. CDR1 is GTSNPN, CDR2 SVGIG, per germline (reference sequence). The CDR3 here is CAWSLQGNEKLFF. In nucleotides, the CDR3 is TGTGCCTGGAGTTTACAGGGTAATGAAAAACTGTTTTTT. Supplemented by reference TRBV30 and TRBJ1-4, the full variable domain reads SQTIHQWPATLVQPVGSPLSLECTVEGTSNPNLYWYRQAAGRGLQLLFYSVGIGQISSEVPQNLSASRPQDRQFILSSKKLLLSDSGFYLCAWSLQGNEKLFFGSGTQLSVL.

The chain employs TRBV6-1 and TRBJ2-5; TRBD1 agrees at 9 bases. The V and J ends lost 5 bases and 5 bases, in that order; junction bases with no gene match: 6. CDR3 length equals 14 residues. Germline V gives CDR1 MNHNS, CDR2 SASEGT. The CDR3 sequence: CASSPGQGWETQYF. Written as DNA, the CDR3 is TGTGCCAGCAGTCCGGGACAGGGTTGGGAGACCCAGTACTTC.

The table lists this clone with a few counts. The chain carries TRBV15 and TRBJ2-3; 9 bases map to TRBD2. Germline lookup yields CDR1 LNHNV and CDR2 YYDKDF (reference sequence). The V gene end was trimmed by 1 base and the J gene end by 6 bases; junction bases not matched to a gene: 8. The CDR3 loop spans 16 amino acids. The chain's CDR3 is CATSRVGGRAWDTQYF. CDR3 DNA sequence: TGTGCCACCAGCAGAGTGGGCGGGAGGGCGTGGGATACGCAGTATTTT.

This chain uses TRBV19 with TRBJ1-5, with D hard to call. The germline V and J ends were trimmed by 7 bases and 0 bases, with 19 bases remaining between them. CDR1 is LNHDA, CDR2 SQIVND, per germline (reference sequence). This CDR3 has 17 amino acids. The CDR3 region has the DNA TGTGCCAGTAACTCCGGCTGGACTGTTTATAGCAATCAGCCCCAGCATTTT. This translates into CASNSGWTVYSNQPQHF.

This CDR3 is CASSLFSGGSYEQYF. The CDR3 nucleotides are TGCGCCAGCAGCTTGTTTTCGGGGGGCTCCTACGAGCAGTACTTC. This chain links TRBV5-1 with TRBJ2-7; 7 bases align to TRBD2. The CDR3 runs 15 residues. Germline V gene lookup returns CDR1 SGHRS and CDR2 YFSETQ. Trimming at V came to 1 base and at J to 0 bases, leaving 4 bases not matched to a gene.

The J gene is TRBJ2-1, the V gene TRBV28; 7 nucleotides match TRBD2. CDR3 length equals 15 residues. The germline V gene encodes CDR1 MDHEN and CDR2 SYDVKM. V lost 4 bases, J lost 4 bases, and 7 bases stayed unmatched. The CDR3 loop reads CASSSPSGGYNEQFF. CDR3 DNA sequence: TGTGCCAGCAGTTCCCCGTCGGGAGGTTACAATGAGCAGTTCTTC. The full variable domain, completed using reference TRBV28 and TRBJ2-1, is DVKVTQSSRYLVKRTGEKVFLECVQDMDHENMFWYRQDPGLGLRLIYFSYDVKMKEKGDIPEGYSVSREKKERFSLILESASTNQTSMYLCASSSPSGGYNEQFFGPGTRLTVL.

This rearrangement joins TRBV7-9 to TRBJ1-1; 9 nucleotides agree with TRBD1. The junction had 12 bases not matched to a gene; V was cut back by 5 bases and J by 8 bases. The CDR3 is 15 residues long. CDR1 and CDR2 from the germline V gene are SEHNR and FQNEAQ (reference sequence). CDR3 amino acids: CASSTSPGTGKEAFF. The CDR3 nucleotides are TGTGCCAGCAGCACCAGTCCCGGGACAGGGAAGGAAGCTTTCTTT.

The chain couples TRBV20-1 to TRBJ2-1; the D gene is possibly TRBD1 (5 bases). The V gene's germline CDR1 is DFQATT and CDR2 SNEGSKA (reference sequence). Trimming took 5 bases from V and 8 from J, leaving 10 bases between them. The CDR3 contains 11 residues. CDR3 loop: CSAGAWYEQFF. The CDR3 DNA reads TGCAGTGCTGGGGCTTGGTATGAGCAGTTCTTC.

The V gene is TRBV6-1, the J gene TRBJ2-3; 8 bases fit TRBD2. There are 18 residues in the CDR3. Germline V gives CDR1 MNHNS, CDR2 SASEGT. After removal of 4 bases from V and 9 bases from J, the junction contained 21 bases not matched to a gene. Here the CDR3 reads CASSGGGTSGMKRLTQYF. The CDR3 DNA follows: TGTGCCAGCAGTGGGGGGGGAACTAGCGGCATGAAGAGGTTGACGCAGTATTTT.

V gene TRBV7-8 combines with J gene TRBJ2-7; TRBD2 agrees at 7 bases. Trimming at V came to 5 bases and at J to 1 base, leaving 11 bases not matched to a gene. Germline V gene sequence: CDR1 SGHVS, CDR2 FQNEAQ. The CDR3 runs 16 residues. The CDR3 loop reads CASSGIGLAVSYEQYF. In DNA form, the CDR3 reads TGTGCCAGCAGCGGAATCGGGCTAGCGGTATCCTACGAGCAGTACTTC.

This clone was observed a few times. The chain uses TRBV15 and TRBJ1-2; 7 bases are a match to TRBD1. Germline CDR1 is LNHNV and CDR2 is YYDKDF (reference sequence). J lost 8 bases, V lost 2 bases, and 5 bases had no gene match. The CDR3 totals 13 residues. This CDR3 reads CATSRPQGRGYTF. CDR3 nucleotide sequence: TGTGCCACCAGCAGACCACAGGGGCGGGGCTACACCTTC.

This rearrangement joins TRBV5-1 to TRBJ2-2; perhaps TRBD1 as D (6 bases). V was cut by 0 bases and J by 2 bases, with 14 bases left in between. Looked up from germline, CDR1 is SGHRS and CDR2 is YFSETQ. The CDR3 runs to 17 residues. CDR3 DNA sequence: TGCGCCAGCAGCTTGGGGACAGACTCCCTAAACACCGGGGAGCTGTTTTTT. Residues: CASSLGTDSLNTGELFF. Filled out from reference TRBV5-1 and TRBJ2-2, the complete variable domain reads KAGVTQTPRYLIKTRGQQVTLSCSPISGHRSVSWYQQTPGQGLQFLFEYFSETQRNKGNFPGRFSGRQFSNSRSEMNVSTLELGDSALYLCASSLGTDSLNTGELFFGEGSRLTVL.

This chain joins TRBV6-5 and TRBJ2-3; D might be TRBD1 (6 bases). V was pared by 0 bases and J by 4 bases, with 11 bases between. CDR1 is MNHEY and CDR2 is SVGAGI in the germline V gene. The CDR3 has 15 amino acids. The CDR3 nucleotides are TGTGCCAGCAGTTACTCGTTTGGGGGCGCAGATACGCAGTATTTT. As protein: CASSYSFGGADTQYF.

The rearrangement uses TRBV18 and TRBJ2-7; 7 positions agree with TRBD1. The CDR3 is 14 residues long. The V and J ends lost 3 bases and 4 bases, in that order; junction bases with no gene match: 6. Germline assignment: CDR1 KGHSH and CDR2 LQKENI. The CDR3 coding sequence is TGTGCCAGCTCACCGAGGACAGGAGTTTACGAGCAGTACTTC. Protein sequence: CASSPRTGVYEQYF.

The V and J genes are TRBV19 and TRBJ2-1, with 8 bases matching TRBD2. CDR3 length: 17 residues. Germline values: CDR1 LNHDA, CDR2 SQIVND (reference sequence). The V segment lost 7 bases and the J segment 4 bases; nucleotides outside the gene matches: 15. This chain's CDR3 is CASTGLAGRGRYNEQFF. In DNA form, the CDR3 reads TGTGCCAGTACGGGCCTAGCGGGTAGGGGAAGGTACAATGAGCAGTTCTTC.

The chain carries TRBV9 and TRBJ2-7; TRBD1 matches at 7 bases. Per germline, CDR1 SGDLS and CDR2 YYNGEE. The CDR3 totals 14 residues. V gave up 2 bases and J gave up 3 bases; unmatched junction bases: 5. Here the CDR3 reads CASSVGQGDYEQYF. CDR3 nucleotide sequence: TGTGCCAGCAGCGTGGGGCAGGGGGACTACGAGCAGTACTTC.